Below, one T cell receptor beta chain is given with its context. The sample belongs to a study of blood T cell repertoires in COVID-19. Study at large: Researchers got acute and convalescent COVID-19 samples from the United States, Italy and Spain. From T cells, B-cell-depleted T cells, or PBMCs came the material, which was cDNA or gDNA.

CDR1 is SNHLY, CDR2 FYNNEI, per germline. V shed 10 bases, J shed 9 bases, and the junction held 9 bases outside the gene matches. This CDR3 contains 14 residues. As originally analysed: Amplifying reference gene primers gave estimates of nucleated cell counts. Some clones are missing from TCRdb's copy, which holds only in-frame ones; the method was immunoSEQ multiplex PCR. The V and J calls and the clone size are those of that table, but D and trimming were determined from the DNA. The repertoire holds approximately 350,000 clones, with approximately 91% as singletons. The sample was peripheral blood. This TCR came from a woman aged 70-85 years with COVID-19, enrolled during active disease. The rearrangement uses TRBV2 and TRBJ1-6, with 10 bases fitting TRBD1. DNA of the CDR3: TGTGCCACATCCGGGACAGGGGCTCTTTCACCCCTCCACTTT. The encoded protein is CATSGTGALSPLHF. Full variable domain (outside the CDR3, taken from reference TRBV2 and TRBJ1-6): EPEVTQTPSHQVTQMGQEVILRCVPISNHLYFYWYRQILGQKVEFLVSFYNNEISEKSEIFDDQFSVERPDGSNFTLKIRSTKLEDSAMYFCATSGTGALSPLHFGNGTRLTVT.